This note documents a single T cell receptor beta chain sequence. The antigen is undetermined. This entry is derived from a study of beta chain features in type 1 diabetes. Looking at the study overall: Taken together, all samples contributed some 100 million examined sorted cells.

CDR3 length: 15 residues. Trimming removed 3 bases at V and 10 bases at J, with 19 bases between. Germline values: CDR1 SGHVS, CDR2 FNYEAQ. The study's findings and limits: The study found moderately but significantly shorter TCRB CDR3s in all four CD4+ subsets of Type 1 diabetes patients. At VDJ recombination sites, type 1 diabetes patients had fewer insertions and more deleted nucleotides. Researchers could not determine here whether HLA type influences TCRB rearrangement.

Reverse transcription of all isolated RNA meant that expressed TCRB transcripts were sequenced. Regulatory, naive and central memory T cell samples averaged around 3.6 million reads. Libraries were prepared by immunoSEQ multiplex PCR; TCRdb keeps only in-frame clonotypes and omits some of them. The data hold about 300,000 clones, with less than 15% observed a single time. The receptor's source is a woman between 18 and 29 years old with type 1 diabetes. V usage is TRBV7-6 and J usage is TRBJ2-1; a possible D gene is TRBD1 (5 bases). Material for sequencing was naive CD4+ T cells from blood. As DNA, the CDR3 is TGTGCCAGCAGCTTCAGGGCTAGTAGGGTCGGGGAGCAGTTCTTC. It yields the protein CASSFRASRVGEQFF.